This is a list of T cell receptor beta chains from one sample in a study of T cell responses to AZD1222 COVID-19 vaccine. Assay: immunoSEQ multiplex PCR; the TCRdb copy retains only in-frame clones and omits some. The data show around 110,000 clones, 80% to 95% seen once. The specimen was peripheral blood, collected 28 days after the second AZD1222 dose. The receptor source for this set is an adult who received the AZD1222 COVID-19 vaccine. Both conserved end residues are part of each CDR3. A D gene is named only where the DNA matches it firmly. Clone size is given for some rows only: seen once, a few or many times, or a class if the clone is expanded.

NA,TRBV7-2,NA,TRBJ2-7,CASSTSGDLFSYEQYF,TGTGCCAGCAGCACCTCGGGAGATTTATTCTCCTACGAGCAGTACTTC
NA,TRBV6-2/TRBV6-3,NA,TRBJ1-4,CASSYSSGTNEKLFF,TGTGCCAGCAGTTATTCGTCCGGAACTAATGAAAAACTGTTTTTT
NA,TRBV6-6,TRBD2,TRBJ2-7,CASSLMARATSGSSYEQYF,TGTGCCAGCAGTCTGATGGCCAGGGCTACTAGCGGGTCCTCCTACGAGCAGTACTTC
NA,TRBV23-1,TRBD2,TRBJ2-3,CASSQSRGSGPTDTQYF,TGCGCCAGCAGTCAATCGCGGGGGAGTGGCCCAACAGATACGCAGTATTTT
NA,TRBV7-8,NA,TRBJ1-5,CASSSLVPVDTTRGQPQHF,TGTGCCAGCAGCTCCCTCGTCCCGGTAGACACGACGAGAGGTCAGCCCCAGCATTTT
NA,TRBV5-5,NA,TRBJ2-1,CASSLPTGPYNEQFF,TGTGCCAGCAGCCTCCCGACTGGGCCCTACAATGAGCAGTTCTTC
NA,TRBV7-8,NA,TRBJ1-4,CASSSRDVSEEKLFF,TGTGCCAGCAGCTCCAGGGACGTTTCTGAGGAAAAACTGTTTTTT
NA,TRBV7-9,TRBD2,TRBJ2-3,CASSPRLAGEGDTQYF,TGTGCCAGCAGCCCGCGACTAGCGGGGGAGGGGGATACGCAGTATTTT
NA,TRBV19,TRBD1,TRBJ2-1,CASSIGTANEQFF,TGTGCCAGTAGTATCGGGACAGCTAATGAGCAGTTCTTC
NA,TRBV14,NA,TRBJ1-2,CASSPRDPGMGYTF,TGTGCCAGCAGCCCCCGGGACCCCGGTATGGGCTACACCTTC
medium-sized,TRBV18,NA,TRBJ1-2,CASSPLGTDPNYGYTF,TGTGCCAGCTCACCGTTGGGGACGGATCCTAACTATGGCTACACCTTC
NA,TRBV5-6,NA,TRBJ1-2,CASTPQRGFSGGYTF,TGTGCCAGCACACCTCAAAGGGGGTTTTCCGGTGGCTACACCTTC
once,TRBV3-1/TRBV3-2,NA,TRBJ2-5,CASSQDHLPGVQETQYF,TGTGCCAGCAGCCAAGATCATCTTCCGGGGGTACAAGAGACCCAGTACTTC
once,TRBV2,TRBD2,TRBJ2-5,CANRRAGEETQYF,TGTGCCAACCGACGGGCGGGGGAAGAGACCCAGTACTTC
NA,TRBV29-1,NA,TRBJ1-1,CSVVPGDNTEAFF,TGCAGCGTTGTACCAGGGGATAACACTGAAGCTTTCTTT
NA,TRBV7-2,NA,TRBJ1-1,CASSAGGGGNTEAFF,TGTGCCAGCAGCGCGGGTGGCGGGGGGAACACTGAAGCTTTCTTT
NA,TRBV5-4,NA,TRBJ2-1,CASSQSKDHNEQFF,TGTGCCAGCAGCCAATCGAAGGACCACAATGAGCAGTTCTTC
NA,TRBV21-1,NA,TRBJ2-3,CASSIRRICQYF,TGTGCCAGCAGCATTCGACGAATTTGTCAGTATTTT
once,TRBV5-6,NA,TRBJ1-2,CASSLEAFSIYGYTF,TGTGCCAGCAGCTTAGAAGCTTTCAGCATCTATGGCTACACCTTC
NA,TRBV2,NA,TRBJ2-7,CASSERADLSYEQYF,TGTGCCAGCAGTGAAAGGGCCGATTTGTCCTACGAGCAGTACTTC
NA,TRBV11-3,TRBD1,TRBJ2-7,CASSKGQNYEQYF,TGTGCCAGCAGCAAGGGACAGAACTACGAGCAGTACTTC
NA,TRBV7-2,NA,TRBJ2-5,CASSSPNREETQYF,TGTGCCAGCAGCTCACCAAACAGGGAGGAGACCCAGTACTTC
NA,TRBV24-1,NA,TRBJ1-6,CATSPGGPLHF,TGTGCCACCAGCCCCGGAGGACCCCTCCACTTT
once,TRBV7-2,NA,TRBJ2-1,CASSSIAGTTYNEQFF,TGTGCCAGCAGCTCCATCGCCGGGACAACCTACAATGAGCAGTTCTTC
NA,TRBV19,NA,TRBJ2-7,CASSPSGAIYEQYF,TGTGCCAGTAGTCCGTCTGGGGCCATTTACGAGCAGTACTTC
NA,TRBV6-6,NA,TRBJ2-2,CASRAGSNTGELFF,TGTGCCAGCCGGGCGGGCTCGAACACCGGGGAGCTGTTTTTT
NA,TRBV6-5,NA,TRBJ1-4,CASAGGQTFPEKLFF,TGTGCCAGTGCCGGGGGGCAGACCTTTCCCGAAAAACTGTTTTTT
NA,TRBV10-3,NA,TRBJ1-2,CAISEGSYGYTF,TGTGCCATCAGTGAGGGTAGCTATGGCTACACCTTC
NA,TRBV18,NA,TRBJ1-6,CASSRQDSPLHF,TGTGCCAGCTCACGCCAGGATTCACCCCTCCACTTT
few,TRBV5-4,NA,TRBJ1-2,CASSLEENGYTF,TGTGCCAGCAGCTTGGAGGAGAATGGCTACACCTTC
NA,TRBV7-3,NA,TRBJ2-1,CASSQGSARGNEQFF,TGTGCCAGCAGCCAGGGTAGTGCCCGTGGCAATGAGCAGTTCTTC
NA,TRBV5-1,NA,TRBJ1-4,CASRGWGGEEKLFF,TGCGCCAGCAGAGGGTGGGGAGGAGAAGAAAAACTGTTTTTT
NA,TRBV18,NA,TRBJ2-1,CASSPRLAGDEQFF,TGTGCCAGCTCACCAAGACTAGCAGGGGATGAGCAGTTCTTC
NA,TRBV5-1,NA,TRBJ1-5,CASSAGDPNQPQHF,TGCGCCAGCAGCGCAGGGGACCCCAATCAGCCCCAGCATTTT
NA,TRBV19,NA,TRBJ2-3,CASSISGGLADTQYF,TGTGCCAGTAGTATTAGTGGGGGGCTGGCAGATACGCAGTATTTT
NA,TRBV27,NA,TRBJ2-7,CASSLQGGEQYF,TGTGCCAGCAGTCTACAGGGAGGCGAGCAGTACTTC
NA,TRBV10-2,NA,TRBJ2-3,CASAGGRNLHTDTQYF,TGCGCCAGCGCAGGGGGGCGAAACCTCCACACAGATACGCAGTATTTT